The entry that follows covers one TCR beta chain sequence. Its antigen is undetermined. This specimen belongs to a study of cytomegalovirus exposure and HLA in healthy donors. Points from the study as a whole: Usually a TCR sequence was rare, but some public TCRs were found in many donors.

The V end lost 8 bases, the J end lost 3 bases, and 19 bases lay between the germline ends. CDR3 length: 15 amino acids. The germline CDR1 and CDR2 sequences are LGHNA and YNFKEQ. Amplification used 60 Vbeta primers and 13 Jbeta primers. The repertoire was sequenced with immunoSEQ multiplex PCR; TCRdb's copy has only in-frame clones and lacks some. The top ten clones hold roughly 51% of a sample with tens of thousands of clones, about 81% of them seen once. V gene TRBV4-2 combines with J gene TRBJ1-2, with a possible D match to TRBD1 (5 bases). This TCR was recovered from a man between 45 and 60 years old in good health and CMV-seropositive. The sample consisted of PBMCs. In DNA form, the CDR3 reads TGTGCCAGCCGCCTAGGTGGGGCCCAGGACTATGGCTACACCTTC. It is translated as CASRLGGAQDYGYTF.